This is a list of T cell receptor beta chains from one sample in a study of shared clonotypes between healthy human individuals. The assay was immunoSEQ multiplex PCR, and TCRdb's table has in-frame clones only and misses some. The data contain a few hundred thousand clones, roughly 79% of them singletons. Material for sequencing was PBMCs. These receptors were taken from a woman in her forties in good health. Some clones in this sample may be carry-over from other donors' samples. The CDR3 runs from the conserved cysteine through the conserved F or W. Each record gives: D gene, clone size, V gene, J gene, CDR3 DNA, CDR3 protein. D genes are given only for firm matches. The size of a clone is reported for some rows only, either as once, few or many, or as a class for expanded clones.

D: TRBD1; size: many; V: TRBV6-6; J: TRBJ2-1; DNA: TGTGCCAGCAGACAGGGGGCTCTCTATGAGCAGTTCTTC; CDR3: CASRQGALYEQFF
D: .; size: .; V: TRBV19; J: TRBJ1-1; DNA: TGTGCCAGTAGTATACGGGAAGGGATGTACACTGAAGCTTTCTTT; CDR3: CASSIREGMYTEAFF
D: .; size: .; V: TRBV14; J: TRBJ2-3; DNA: TGTGCCAGCAGCCACGCGGATACGCAGTATTTT; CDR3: CASSHADTQYF
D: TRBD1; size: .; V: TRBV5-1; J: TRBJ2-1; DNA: TGCGCCAGCAGCTTGTTAGGGGGCGATGAGCAGTTCTTC; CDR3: CASSLLGGDEQFF
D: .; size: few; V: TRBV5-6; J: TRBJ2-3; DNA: TGTGCCAGCAGCCCAGGGGGGGGTAGCACAGATACGCAGTATTTT; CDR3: CASSPGGGSTDTQYF
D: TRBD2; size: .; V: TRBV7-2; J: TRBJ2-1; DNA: TGTGCCAGCAGCTTAGGGCCGGGAGGGGATGGGGATGAGCAGTTCTTC; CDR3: CASSLGPGGDGDEQFF
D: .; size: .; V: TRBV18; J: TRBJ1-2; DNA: TGTGCCAGCTCACCCGAGAGGGACCTTTATGGCTACACCTTC; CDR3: CASSPERDLYGYTF
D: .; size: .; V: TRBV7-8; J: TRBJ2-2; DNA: TGTGCCAGCAGCTTGAAGGCGCCGAACACCGGGGAGCTGTTTTTT; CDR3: CASSLKAPNTGELFF
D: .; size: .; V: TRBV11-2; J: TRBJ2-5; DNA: TGTGCCAGCAGCTTAGCAGATCAAGAGACCCAGTACTTC; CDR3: CASSLADQETQYF
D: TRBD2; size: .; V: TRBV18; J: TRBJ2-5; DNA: TGTGCCAGCTCACCACTCGCACCGAAACTAGCGGGAGGGGAGACCCAGTACTTC; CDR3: CASSPLAPKLAGGETQYF
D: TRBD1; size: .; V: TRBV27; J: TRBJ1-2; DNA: TGTGCCAGCAGTTTACAGGGGGTTTATGGCTACACCTTC; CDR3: CASSLQGVYGYTF
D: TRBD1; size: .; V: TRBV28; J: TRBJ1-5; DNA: TGTGCAGCAGACAGGGGACAACCCCACAATCAGCCCCAGCATTTT; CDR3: CAADRGQPHNQPQHF
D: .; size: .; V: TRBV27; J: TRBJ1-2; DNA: TGTGCCAGCAGTCCGGGGGGTTATGGCTACACCTTC; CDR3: CASSPGGYGYTF
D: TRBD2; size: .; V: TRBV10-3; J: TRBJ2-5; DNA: TGTGCCATCAGTGAGACGGGACTAGCGGGAGTAGAGACCCAGTACTTC; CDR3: CAISETGLAGVETQYF
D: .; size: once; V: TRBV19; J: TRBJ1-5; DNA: TGTGCCAGTAAGTGGCGGGGCGAAAGGAATCAGCCCCAGCATTTT; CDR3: CASKWRGERNQPQHF
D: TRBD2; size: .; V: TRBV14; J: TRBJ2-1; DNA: TGTGCCAGCAGCCAAGGGCTAGCGGGGGGATATGAGCAGTTCTTC; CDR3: CASSQGLAGGYEQFF
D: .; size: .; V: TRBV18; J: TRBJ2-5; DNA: TGTGCCAGCTCACCACCTTCGACAGGCCAAGAGACCCAGTACTTC; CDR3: CASSPPSTGQETQYF
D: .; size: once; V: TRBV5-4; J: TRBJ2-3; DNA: TGTGCCAGCAGCTTGACTGAGTTCACAGATACGCAGTATTTT; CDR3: CASSLTEFTDTQYF
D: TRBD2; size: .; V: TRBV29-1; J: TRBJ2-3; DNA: TGCGGCGAGGAGCGGGAGGGTTCAGATACGCAGTATTTT; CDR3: CGEEREGSDTQYF
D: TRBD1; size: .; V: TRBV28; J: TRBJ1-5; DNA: TGTGCCAGCGTCACTGGGACAGGGGGACAGCCCCAGCATTTT; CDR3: CASVTGTGGQPQHF
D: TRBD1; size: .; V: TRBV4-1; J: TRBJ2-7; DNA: TGCGCCAGCAGCCCGAACGCCAGGGGGTATCAGCAGTACTTC; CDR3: CASSPNARGYQQYF
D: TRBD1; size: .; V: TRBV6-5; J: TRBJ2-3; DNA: TGTGCCAGCAGTTACTCGGGACAGGGCACAGATACGCAGTATTTT; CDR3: CASSYSGQGTDTQYF
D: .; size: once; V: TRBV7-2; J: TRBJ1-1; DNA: TGTGCCAGCAGCTTAAGTTCTGGGACAAGCCTTGAAGCTTTCTTT; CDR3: CASSLSSGTSLEAFF
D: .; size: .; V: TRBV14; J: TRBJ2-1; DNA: TGTGCCAGCAGCCCGTTTTGGGGGTTGTCAAATGAGCAGTTCTTC; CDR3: CASSPFWGLSNEQFF
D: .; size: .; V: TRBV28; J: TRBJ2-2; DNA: TGTGCCAGCAGTTTCGCTGGGACACCGAACACCGGGGAGCTGTTTTTT; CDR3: CASSFAGTPNTGELFF
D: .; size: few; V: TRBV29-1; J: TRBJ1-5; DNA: TGCAGCGTTGGAGCAGGTTCCCAGCCCCAGCATTTT; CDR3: CSVGAGSQPQHF
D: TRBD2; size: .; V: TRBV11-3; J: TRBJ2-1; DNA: TGTGCCAGCAGCTTCTCCGCGGGAGGAAATGAGCAGTTCTTC; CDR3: CASSFSAGGNEQFF
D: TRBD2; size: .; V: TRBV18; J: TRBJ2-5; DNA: TGTGCCAGCTCACCTACGAGTGGACTAGCGGTCCAAGAGACCCAGTACTTC; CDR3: CASSPTSGLAVQETQYF
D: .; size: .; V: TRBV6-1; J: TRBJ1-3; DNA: TGTGCCAGCAGCAGAACTCCCAGCTCTGGAAACACCATATATTTT; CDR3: CASSRTPSSGNTIYF
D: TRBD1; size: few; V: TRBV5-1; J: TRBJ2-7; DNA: TGCGCCAGCAACTTGCAGGGGGCAAACGAGCAGTACTTC; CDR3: CASNLQGANEQYF
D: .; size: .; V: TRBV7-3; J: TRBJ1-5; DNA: TGTGCCAGCAGCTTTGGGGCACCTGGGTTTGGGCCCCAGCATTTT; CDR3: CASSFGAPGFGPQHF
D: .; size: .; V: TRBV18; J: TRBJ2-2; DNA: TGTGCCAGCTCACCACCTACGGCCCGAACAGGCGATGGGGAGCTGTTTTTT; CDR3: CASSPPTARTGDGELFF
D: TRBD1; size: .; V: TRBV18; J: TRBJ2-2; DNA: TGTGCCAGCTCAACGGGACAGAACACATTCGGGGAGCTGTTTTTT; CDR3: CASSTGQNTFGELFF
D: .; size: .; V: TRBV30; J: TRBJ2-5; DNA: TGTGCCTGGAGTGTACTGAAGGAGACCCAGTACTTC; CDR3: CAWSVLKETQYF
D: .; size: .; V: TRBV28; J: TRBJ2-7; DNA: TGTGCCAGCAGTTTACTCGGGAAGTACGAGCAGTACTTC; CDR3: CASSLLGKYEQYF
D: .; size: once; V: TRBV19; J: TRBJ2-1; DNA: TGTGCCAGTAGCCGACGGGACTTAGACAATGAGCAGTTCTTC; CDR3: CASSRRDLDNEQFF
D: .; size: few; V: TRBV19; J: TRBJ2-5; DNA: TGTGCCAGTAGTAGGGGCGCAGGACAGCAAGAGACCCAGTACTTC; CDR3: CASSRGAGQQETQYF
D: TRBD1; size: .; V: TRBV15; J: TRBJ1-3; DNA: TGTGCCACCAGCAGAGAGAGGACAGGCGCTGGAAACACCATATATTTT; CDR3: CATSRERTGAGNTIYF
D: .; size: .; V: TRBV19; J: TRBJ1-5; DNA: TGTGCCAGTAGTATAATCGAGCAAAGACAGCCCCAGCATTTT; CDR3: CASSIIEQRQPQHF